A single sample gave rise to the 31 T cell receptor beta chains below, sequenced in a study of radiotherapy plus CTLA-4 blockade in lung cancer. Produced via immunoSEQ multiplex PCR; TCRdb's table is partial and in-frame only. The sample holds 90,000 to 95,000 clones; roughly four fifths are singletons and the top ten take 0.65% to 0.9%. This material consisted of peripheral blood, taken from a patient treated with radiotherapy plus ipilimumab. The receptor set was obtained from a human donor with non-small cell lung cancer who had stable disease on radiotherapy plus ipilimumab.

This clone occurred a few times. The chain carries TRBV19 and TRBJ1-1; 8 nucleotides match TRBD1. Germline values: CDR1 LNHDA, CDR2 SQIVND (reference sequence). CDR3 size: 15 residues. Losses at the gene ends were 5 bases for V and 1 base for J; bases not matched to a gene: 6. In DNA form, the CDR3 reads TGTGCCAGTAGTGGACAGGGATGGGGGAACACTGAAGCTTTCTTT. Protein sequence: CASSGQGWGNTEAFF.

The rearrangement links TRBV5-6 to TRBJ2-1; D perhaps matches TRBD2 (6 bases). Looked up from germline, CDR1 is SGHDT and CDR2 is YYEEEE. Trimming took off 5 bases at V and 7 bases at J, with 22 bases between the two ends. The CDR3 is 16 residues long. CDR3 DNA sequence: TGTGCCAGCAGAAAACTAGGCGGCGGGGCGCGAAATGAGCAGTTCTTC. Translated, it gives CASRKLGGGARNEQFF.

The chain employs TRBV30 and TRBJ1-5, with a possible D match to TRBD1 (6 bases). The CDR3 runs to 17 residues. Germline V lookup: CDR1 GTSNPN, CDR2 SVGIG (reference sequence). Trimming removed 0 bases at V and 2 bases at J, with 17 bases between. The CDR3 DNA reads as TGTGCCTGGAGTGTACTGGGAACAGGGTATGGCAATCAGCCCCAGCATTTT. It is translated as CAWSVLGTGYGNQPQHF.

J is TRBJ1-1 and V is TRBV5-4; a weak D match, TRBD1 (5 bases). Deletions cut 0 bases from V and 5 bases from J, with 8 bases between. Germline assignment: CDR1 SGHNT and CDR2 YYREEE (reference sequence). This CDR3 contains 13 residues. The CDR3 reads CASSLDRRTEAFF. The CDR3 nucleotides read TGTGCCAGCAGCTTGGACAGGAGGACTGAAGCTTTCTTT.

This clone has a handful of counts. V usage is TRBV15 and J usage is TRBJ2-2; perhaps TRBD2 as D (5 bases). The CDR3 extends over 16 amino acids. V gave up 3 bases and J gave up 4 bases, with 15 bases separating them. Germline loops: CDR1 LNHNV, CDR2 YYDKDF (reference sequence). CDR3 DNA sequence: TGTGCCACCAGCAGGGGAAGGGAGAAAAGCACCGGGGAGCTGTTTTTT. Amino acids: CATSRGREKSTGELFF.

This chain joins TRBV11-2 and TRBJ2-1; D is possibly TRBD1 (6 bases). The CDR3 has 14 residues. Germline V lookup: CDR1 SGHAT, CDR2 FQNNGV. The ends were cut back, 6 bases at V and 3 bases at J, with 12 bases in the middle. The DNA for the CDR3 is TGTGCCAGCAGGGCCGGGACACTCTACAATGAGCAGTTCTTC. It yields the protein CASRAGTLYNEQFF. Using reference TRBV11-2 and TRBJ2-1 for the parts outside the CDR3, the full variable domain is EAGVAQSPRYKIIEKRQSVAFWCNPISGHATLYWYQQILGQGPKLLIQFQNNGVVDDSQLPKDRFSAERLKGVDSTLKIQPAKLEDSAVYLCASRAGTLYNEQFFGPGTRLTVL.

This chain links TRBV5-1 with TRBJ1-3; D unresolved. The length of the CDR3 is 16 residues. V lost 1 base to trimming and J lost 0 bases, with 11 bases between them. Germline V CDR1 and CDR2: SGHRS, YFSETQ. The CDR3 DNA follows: TGCGCCAGCAGCTTGTCGTCCCCGGGCTCTGGAAACACCATATATTTT. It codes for CASSLSSPGSGNTIYF.

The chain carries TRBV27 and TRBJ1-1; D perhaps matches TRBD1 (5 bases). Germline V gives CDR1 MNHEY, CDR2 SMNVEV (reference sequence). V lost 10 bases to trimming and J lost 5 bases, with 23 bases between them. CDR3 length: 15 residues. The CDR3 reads CATHGGAGAGTEAFF. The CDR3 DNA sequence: TGTGCCACCCACGGGGGAGCCGGGGCGGGGACTGAAGCTTTCTTT.

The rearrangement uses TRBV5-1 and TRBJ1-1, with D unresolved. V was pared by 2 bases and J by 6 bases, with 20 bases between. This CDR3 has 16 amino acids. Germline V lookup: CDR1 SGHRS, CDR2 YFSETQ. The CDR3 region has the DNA TGCGCCAGCAGCTTAAGACTCCTAGGTGAAGACTCTGAAGCTTTCTTT. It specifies CASSLRLLGEDSEAFF.

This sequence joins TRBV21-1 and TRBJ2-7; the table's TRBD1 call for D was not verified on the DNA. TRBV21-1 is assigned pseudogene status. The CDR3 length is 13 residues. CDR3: CASSKDRGHEQYF. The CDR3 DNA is TGTGCCAGCAGCAAGGACAGGGGGCACGAGCAGTACTTC.

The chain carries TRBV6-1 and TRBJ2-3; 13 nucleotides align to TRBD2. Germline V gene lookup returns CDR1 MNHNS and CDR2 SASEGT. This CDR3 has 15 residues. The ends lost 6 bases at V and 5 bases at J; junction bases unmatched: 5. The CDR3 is CASRLAGGPGDTQYF. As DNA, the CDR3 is TGTGCCAGCAGACTAGCGGGAGGGCCCGGAGATACGCAGTATTTT.

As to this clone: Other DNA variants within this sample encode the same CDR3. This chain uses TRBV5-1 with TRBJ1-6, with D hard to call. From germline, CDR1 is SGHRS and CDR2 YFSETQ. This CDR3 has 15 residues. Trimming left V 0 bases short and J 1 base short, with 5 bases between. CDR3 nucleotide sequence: TGCGCCAGCAGCTTGGACGGGTCCTATAATTCACCCCTCCACTTT. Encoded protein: CASSLDGSYNSPLHF.

CDR3 in amino acids: CASSKVERGRYEQYF. CDR3 nucleotide sequence: TGTGCCAGCAGCAAAGTTGAACGGGGACGATACGAGCAGTACTTC. The rearrangement joins TRBV21-1 to TRBJ2-7. TRBV21-1 is assigned pseudogene status. The CDR3 has 15 residues.

For the CDR3, the DNA is TGTGCCAGCAGGCCGAGTCCCCGCGAGCAGTACTTC. As protein: CASRPSPREQYF. The rearrangement links TRBV2 to TRBJ2-5; D not resolved. The J call could be wrong; TRBJ2-7 is a better fit for the DNA end. The CDR3 is 12 residues long. Germline lookup yields CDR1 SNHLY and CDR2 FYNNEI.

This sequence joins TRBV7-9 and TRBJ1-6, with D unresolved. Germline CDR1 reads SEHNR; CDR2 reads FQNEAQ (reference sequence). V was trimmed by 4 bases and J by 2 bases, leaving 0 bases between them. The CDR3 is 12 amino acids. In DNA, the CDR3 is TGTGCCAGCAGCTCCTATAATTCACCCCTCCACTTT. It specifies CASSSYNSPLHF. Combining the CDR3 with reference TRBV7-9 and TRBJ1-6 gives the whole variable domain DTGVSQNPRHKITKRGQNVTFRCDPISEHNRLYWYRQTLGQGPEFLTYFQNEAQLEKSRLLSDRFSAERPKGSFSTLEIQRTEQGDSAMYLCASSSYNSPLHFGNGTRLTVT.

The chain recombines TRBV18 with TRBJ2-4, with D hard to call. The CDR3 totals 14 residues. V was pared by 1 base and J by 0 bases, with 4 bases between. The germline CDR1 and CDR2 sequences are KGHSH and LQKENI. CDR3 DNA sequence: TGTGCCAGCTCACCACAGGGAGCCAAAAACATTCAGTACTTC. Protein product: CASSPQGAKNIQYF.

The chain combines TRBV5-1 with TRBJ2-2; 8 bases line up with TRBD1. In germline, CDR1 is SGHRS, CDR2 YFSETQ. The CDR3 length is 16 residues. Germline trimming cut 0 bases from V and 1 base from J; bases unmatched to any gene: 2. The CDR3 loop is CASSLGTGLNTGELFF. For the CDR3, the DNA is TGCGCCAGCAGCTTGGGGACAGGGTTGAACACCGGGGAGCTGTTTTTT.

The chain's CDR3 is CASEQGVNQPQHF. In nucleotides, the CDR3 is TGTGCCAGCGAACAGGGGGTCAATCAGCCCCAGCATTTT. This chain links TRBV6-1 with TRBJ1-5; 8 bases are shared with TRBD1. Trimming removed 8 bases from V and 3 bases from J; junction bases left unmatched: 3. Per the germline V gene, CDR1 is MNHNS and CDR2 is SASEGT. The CDR3 covers 13 residues.

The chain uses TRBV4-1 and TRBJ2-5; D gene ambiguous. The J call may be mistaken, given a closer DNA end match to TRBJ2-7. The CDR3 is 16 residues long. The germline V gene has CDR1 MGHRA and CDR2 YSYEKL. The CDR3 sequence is CASSQVQTSSSYEQYF. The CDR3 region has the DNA TGCGCCAGCAGCCAAGTCCAAACTTCCTCCTCCTACGAGCAGTACTTC.

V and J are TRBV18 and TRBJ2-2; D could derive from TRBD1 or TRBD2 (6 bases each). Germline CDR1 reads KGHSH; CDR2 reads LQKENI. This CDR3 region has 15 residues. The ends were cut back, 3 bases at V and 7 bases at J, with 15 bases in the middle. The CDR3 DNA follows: TGTGCCAGCTCACCCCCCACAGGGAGGCACGGGGAGCTGTTTTTT. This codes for CASSPPTGRHGELFF. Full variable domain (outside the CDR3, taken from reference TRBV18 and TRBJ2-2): NAGVMQNPRHLVRRRGQEARLRCSPMKGHSHVYWYRQLPEEGLKFMVYLQKENIIDESGMPKERFSAEFPKEGPSILRIQQVVRGDSAAYFCASSPPTGRHGELFFGEGSRLTVL.

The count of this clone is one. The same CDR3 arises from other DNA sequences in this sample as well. CDR3 in amino acids: CAIIRGNSPLHF. In nucleotides, the CDR3 is TGTGCCATCATACGGGGCAATTCACCCCTCCACTTT. V usage is TRBV10-3 and J usage is TRBJ1-6, with TRBD1 as a possible D gene (5 bases). In germline, CDR1 is ENHRY, CDR2 SYGVKD. V lost 7 bases to trimming and J lost 7 bases, with 8 bases between them. CDR3 length: 12 residues.

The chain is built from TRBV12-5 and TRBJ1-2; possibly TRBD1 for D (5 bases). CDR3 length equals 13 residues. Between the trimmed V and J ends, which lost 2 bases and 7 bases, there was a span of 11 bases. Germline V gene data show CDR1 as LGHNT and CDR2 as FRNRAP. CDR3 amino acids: CASGLRGLSGYTF. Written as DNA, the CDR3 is TGTGCTAGTGGTTTGAGGGGACTCAGTGGCTACACCTTC.

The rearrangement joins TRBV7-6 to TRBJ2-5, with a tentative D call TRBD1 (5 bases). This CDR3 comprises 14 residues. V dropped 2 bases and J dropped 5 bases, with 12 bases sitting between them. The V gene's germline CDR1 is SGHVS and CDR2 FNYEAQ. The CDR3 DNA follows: TGTGCCAGCAGCTTATCAAGAACAGGCGAGACCCAGTACTTC. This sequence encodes CASSLSRTGETQYF.

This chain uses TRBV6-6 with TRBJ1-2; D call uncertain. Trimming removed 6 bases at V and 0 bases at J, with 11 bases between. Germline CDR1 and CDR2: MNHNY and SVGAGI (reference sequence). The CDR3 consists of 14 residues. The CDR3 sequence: CASRMGAPNYGYTF. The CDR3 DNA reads TGTGCCAGCAGAATGGGAGCCCCTAACTATGGCTACACCTTC.

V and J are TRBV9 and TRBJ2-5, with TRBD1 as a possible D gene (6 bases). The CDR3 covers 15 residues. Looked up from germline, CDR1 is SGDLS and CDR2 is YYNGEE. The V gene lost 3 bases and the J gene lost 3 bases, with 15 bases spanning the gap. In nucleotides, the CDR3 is TGTGCCAGCAGCGGAGGACTGGGGGCTGAAGAGACCCAGTACTTC. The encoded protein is CASSGGLGAEETQYF. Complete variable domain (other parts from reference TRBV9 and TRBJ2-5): DSGVTQTPKHLITATGQRVTLRCSPRSGDLSVYWYQQSLDQGLQFLIQYYNGEERAKGNILERFSAQQFPDLHSELNLSSLELGDSALYFCASSGGLGAEETQYFGPGTRLLVL.

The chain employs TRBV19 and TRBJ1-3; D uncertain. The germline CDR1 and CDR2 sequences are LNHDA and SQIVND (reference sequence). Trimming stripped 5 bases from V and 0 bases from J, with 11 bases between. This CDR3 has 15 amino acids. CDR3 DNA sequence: TGTGCCAGTAGTGCCGACGGGAGCTCTGGAAACACCATATATTTT. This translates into CASSADGSSGNTIYF.

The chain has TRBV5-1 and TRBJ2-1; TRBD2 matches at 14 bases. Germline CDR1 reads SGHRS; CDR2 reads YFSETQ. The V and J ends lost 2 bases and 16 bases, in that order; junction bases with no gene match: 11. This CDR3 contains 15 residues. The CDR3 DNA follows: TGCGCCAGCAGCTTAGAGGGACTAGCGGGAGATCGGTCCTTCTTC. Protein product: CASSLEGLAGDRSFF.

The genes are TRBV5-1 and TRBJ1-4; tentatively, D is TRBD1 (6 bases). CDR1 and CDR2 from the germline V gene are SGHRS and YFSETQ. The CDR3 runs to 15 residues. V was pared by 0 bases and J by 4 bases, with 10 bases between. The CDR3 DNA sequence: TGCGCCAGCAGCTTGGAGGGGGGGCGTAATGAAAAACTGTTTTTT. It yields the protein CASSLEGGRNEKLFF.

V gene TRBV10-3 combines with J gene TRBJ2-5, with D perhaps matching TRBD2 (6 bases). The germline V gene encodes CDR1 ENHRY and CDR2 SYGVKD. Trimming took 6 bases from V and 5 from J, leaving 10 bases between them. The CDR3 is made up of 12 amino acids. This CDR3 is CAISRGGETQYF. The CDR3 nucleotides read TGTGCCATCAGCAGAGGAGGGGAGACCCAGTACTTC.

CDR3 amino acids: CAISVGQRNTEAFF. Here the CDR3 DNA reads TGTGCCATCAGTGTAGGACAGCGAAACACTGAAGCTTTCTTT. The chain couples TRBV10-3 to TRBJ1-1; weak D call: TRBD1 (6 bases). CDR3 length equals 14 residues. From germline, CDR1 is ENHRY and CDR2 SYGVKD. Trimming took off 4 bases at V and 2 bases at J, with 11 bases between the two ends.

The CDR3 here is CASSRRSGELFF. For the CDR3, the DNA is TGTGCCAGCAGCCGTAGGTCCGGGGAGCTGTTTTTT. The V call is TRBV9, the J call TRBJ2-2; no firm D call. This CDR3 has 12 residues. The germline CDR1 and CDR2 sequences are SGDLS and YYNGEE. V gave up 4 bases and J gave up 6 bases, with 7 bases separating them.